This T cell receptor beta chain emerged from a study of blood T cell repertoires in COVID-19. The overall study: PBMCs, B-cell-depleted T cells, or T cells were the source of the cDNA or gDNA that made up the material.

There are 13 residues in the CDR3. The V end lost 4 bases, the J end lost 3 bases, and 13 bases lay between the germline ends. Germline V CDR1 and CDR2: SQVTM, ANQGSEA. Per the authors' pipeline: The assay estimated nucleated cells by amplifying reference gene primers. Some clones are missing from TCRdb's copy, which holds only in-frame ones; the method was immunoSEQ multiplex PCR. For V, J and clone size, that table is used; D and trimming come from the DNA. The sample has over 200,000 clones, approximately 80% seen once. This clone was seen a few times. V is TRBV29-1 and J is TRBJ2-7; D call uncertain. The sample comprised peripheral blood. The clonotype originates from a woman aged 80 or older with active or convalescent COVID-19. CDR3: CSVGSRQFYEQYF. CDR3 DNA: TGCAGCGTTGGGTCCCGTCAGTTCTACGAGCAGTACTTC.